Listed below are T cell receptor beta chains from one sample, sequenced in a study of blood T cell repertoires in COVID-19. Sequenced by immunoSEQ multiplex PCR; TCRdb stores in-frame clones only, minus some. The table includes some 46,000 clones, 80% to 90% detected once. The sequenced sample was peripheral blood. The receptors were sampled from an elderly woman with COVID-19, enrolled during active disease. The CDR3 runs from the conserved cysteine through the conserved F or W. The D gene is left open where the match is weak. Clone size is stated in some rows and not others, as once, few, many or a class when expanded.

TRBV24-1	.	TRBD1	TRBJ2-1	TGTGCCACCAGTGTTCGCGGACAGGGCTATTTAGGGAATGAGCAGTTCTTC	CATSVRGQGYLGNEQFF
TRBV9	.	TRBD2	TRBJ2-1	TGTGCCAGCAGCCACCGTGTGGATAGCGGGGCTTACAATGAGCAGTTCTTC	CASSHRVDSGAYNEQFF
TRBV7-3	.	.	TRBJ1-1	TGTGCCAGCAGCTTACAAGGGGGGGCGAACACTGAAGCTTTCTTT	CASSLQGGANTEAFF
TRBV28	.	.	TRBJ1-1	TGTGCCAGCACCAAGTCCAGCACTGAAGCTTTCTTT	CASTKSSTEAFF
TRBV7-3	.	.	TRBJ2-5	TGTGCCAGCAGCTTGTCCAGGGAAGAGACCCAGTACTTC	CASSLSREETQYF
TRBV5-1	.	TRBD2	TRBJ2-5	TGCGCCAGCAAGAAGCGGGAGGGGCAAGAGACCCAGTACTTC	CASKKREGQETQYF
TRBV5-6	.	.	TRBJ2-1	TGTGCCAGCAGTTTGTTCAGCGTGGCTGAGCAGTTCTTC	CASSLFSVAEQFF
TRBV6-5	.	.	TRBJ2-1	TGTGCCAGCAGTTACAGAGGTTCGACAGTATACAATGAGCAGTTCTTC	CASSYRGSTVYNEQFF
TRBV5-1	.	.	TRBJ2-1	TGCGCCAGCAGCTTGGTCTCGGGACTGGGATACAATGAGCAGTTCTTC	CASSLVSGLGYNEQFF
TRBV2	medium-sized	.	TRBJ2-7	TGTGCCAGCAGAACCAGACAGATTTCCTACGAGCAGTACTTC	CASRTRQISYEQYF
TRBV7-3	once	TRBD1	TRBJ1-1	TGTGCCAGCAGCTTAAACCCCGTACAGGGGCCCCGTGACACTGAAGCTTTCTTT	CASSLNPVQGPRDTEAFF
TRBV18	once	.	TRBJ1-2	TGTGCCAGCTCACCACCGGGGGAGGGCTATGGCTACACCTTC	CASSPPGEGYGYTF
TRBV7-2	.	TRBD1	TRBJ2-3	TGTGCCAGCAGCTTCGACAGGGGAAGCACAGATACGCAGTATTTT	CASSFDRGSTDTQYF
TRBV7-9	.	.	TRBJ1-4	TGTGCCAGCAGCTTAGCGGAGGGGCGCGGGATTGAAAAACTGTTTTTT	CASSLAEGRGIEKLFF
TRBV19	.	.	TRBJ2-5	TGTGCCAGGAGACGTCAGGCGTGGCCCCAGTACTTC	CARRRQAWPQYF
TRBV10-1	.	.	TRBJ1-2	TGCGCCAGCAATATCCAATCGGACACACCTATCTATGGCTACACCTTC	CASNIQSDTPIYGYTF
TRBV27	.	TRBD1	TRBJ1-1	TGTGCCAGCCCGGGACAGATTTCTGAAGCTTTCTTT	CASPGQISEAFF
TRBV10-3	.	.	TRBJ2-3	TGTGCCATCAGTGAGGGGGGGAGGCTGAGCACAGATACGCAGTATTTT	CAISEGGRLSTDTQYF
TRBV20-1	.	TRBD2	TRBJ2-3	TGCAGTGCTAGTAGCGGCGGGGGGGGATCTAGCACAGATACGCAGTATTTT	CSASSGGGGSSTDTQYF
TRBV6-5	.	TRBD1	TRBJ1-2	TGTGCCAGCAGTTACCCCGGACAGGTCAACTATGGCTACACCTTC	CASSYPGQVNYGYTF
TRBV5-5	few	.	TRBJ2-1	TGTGCCAGCAGCGTGGGAGGGGGCAAGGAGCAGTTCTTC	CASSVGGGKEQFF
TRBV7-2	.	TRBD2	TRBJ2-3	TGTGCCAGCAGCTCCCTAGGGACTAGCGGAAGAGATACGCAGTATTTT	CASSSLGTSGRDTQYF
TRBV3-1/TRBV3-2	.	TRBD1	TRBJ1-5	TGTGCCAGCAGCCCTAGACAGGGTAGTCAGCCCCAGCATTTT	CASSPRQGSQPQHF
TRBV7-9	once	.	TRBJ1-6	TGTGCCAGCAGCTTAGGTGGTGCACAGTTCGTTTCACCCCTCCACTTT	CASSLGGAQFVSPLHF
TRBV6-5	.	.	TRBJ1-3	TGTGCCAGCAGTTTCCGTGCGGCTGGAAACACCATATATTTT	CASSFRAAGNTIYF
TRBV29-1	once	TRBD1	TRBJ1-2	TGCAGCGTTGAAGTGGGGGACAGGGGTGGTGAGGGCTACACCTTC	CSVEVGDRGGEGYTF
TRBV5-4	.	TRBD1	TRBJ2-2	TGTGCCAGCAGCTTGGCGAGGGGGCCCGGGGAGCTGTTTTTT	CASSLARGPGELFF
TRBV6-2/TRBV6-3	.	TRBD2	TRBJ2-1	TGTGCCAGCAGTTATAAGGGACTAGCGGGCTATGAGCAGTTCTTC	CASSYKGLAGYEQFF
TRBV7-9	.	TRBD1	TRBJ2-3	TGTGCCAGCAGCTTAGGGGGACAGGGGGCAGGAGATACGCAGTATTTT	CASSLGGQGAGDTQYF
TRBV7-2	.	TRBD1	TRBJ1-2	TGTGCCAGCAGCTTAAGGGACAGCGCCCCTACTAGGGGCTACACCTTC	CASSLRDSAPTRGYTF
TRBV7-2	.	.	TRBJ2-3	TGTGCCAGCAGCTTCCCCCACACAGATACGCAGTATTTT	CASSFPHTDTQYF
TRBV5-6	many	.	TRBJ1-1	TGTGCCAGCATCTCCCTGGGCAGGGGAGAATACACTGAAGCTTTCTTT	CASISLGRGEYTEAFF
TRBV6-1	once	.	TRBJ1-1	TGTGCCAGCAGTGAACTGGACAGCTACACTGAAGCTTTCTTT	CASSELDSYTEAFF
TRBV7-6	.	TRBD1	TRBJ1-5	TGTGCCAGCAGCTTAGAGACAGGGGGCTGGCAGCCCCAGCATTTT	CASSLETGGWQPQHF
TRBV19	few	.	TRBJ2-7	TGTGCCAGTAGTATCTCGGGTTCTCGGCAGACCTACGAGCAGTACTTC	CASSISGSRQTYEQYF
TRBV4-2	.	TRBD2	TRBJ2-5	TGTGCCAGCAGCCAAGGGGTCGGGGGGGGCCCAGAGACCCAGTACTTC	CASSQGVGGGPETQYF
TRBV6-5	few	.	TRBJ2-3	TGTGCCAGCAGAGGGATGGCGGGATCCCCAGATACGCAGTATTTT	CASRGMAGSPDTQYF
TRBV4-2	.	.	TRBJ2-7	TGTGCCAGCAGCCAAGGAGTGAGAGCCTACGAGCAGTACTTC	CASSQGVRAYEQYF
TRBV19	.	TRBD1	TRBJ1-1	TGTGCCAGTAGTATAGATCGGGACAGGGTGAGGCGGGCTGAAGCTTTCTTT	CASSIDRDRVRRAEAFF
TRBV2	.	TRBD2	TRBJ2-5	TGTGCCAGCAGTCGGACTAGCGGATTCCAAGAGACCCAGTACTTC	CASSRTSGFQETQYF